This TCR beta chain came from a study of T cells in Graves' hyperthyroidism and ophthalmopathy (dated by TCRdb to between 2017 and 2020). Describing the broader study: Peripheral blood samples were taken at initial diagnosis, before any treatment was given. A discovery cohort of 95 to 100 patients, about 40 with Graves' ophthalmopathy and more than 55 with stable Graves' hyperthyroidism, was used to find distinguishing TCR V-J signatures. Whether ophthalmopathy could be predicted prospectively was tested in an independent validation cohort made up of about 20 hyperthyroidism patients plus 17 patients who later progressed to ophthalmopathy. For training and testing, the 100 or so patients in the discovery cohort were randomly divided in a 7:3 ratio. Thyroid tissue and blood T-cell repertoires from about six Graves' hyperthyroidism patients were also compared in the study. After blood sampling, hyperthyroidism patients were treated with methimazole at a starting dose of 30 mg daily, and ophthalmopathy patients were treated with high-dose intravenous methylprednisolone. TCR Vbeta CDR3 sequencing of roughly 140 peripheral blood samples (about 45 ophthalmopathy, over 70 hyperthyroidism and some 17 progressor patients) is reported in the paper. Paper-wide results and their limitations: Most expanded thyroid clonotypes (frequency above 0.001) were also found in blood, which suggests that blood repertoires may mirror thyroid immune responses. In validation, progression to ophthalmopathy was predicted by the model with 70% to 71% sensitivity and nearly 75% specificity, a median of about 6.4 months before onset. Sample size was not statistically predetermined, and investigators were not blinded to group allocation. Ophthalmopathy was separated from stable hyperthyroidism by a 13 V-J signature model, with over 85% sensitivity and about 81% specificity obtained in cross-validation and 80%/75% obtained in testing.

As regards this clonotype: The antigen it binds to is not known. No per-base quality is available; no much larger clone lies one base away.

Amplification of TCR beta CDR3 regions was carried out from RNA transcripts. The TCR CDR3 was subjected to a first round of RT-PCR using the HTBI primer set and the Qiagen OneStep RT-PCR kit. Libraries were constructed in a second round of multiplex PCR, after which size selection and purification were performed. Paired-end sequencing of the libraries was performed with 100 bp reads on an Illumina HiSeq2000. The paper's processing steps were these. SOAPnuke was used to process the raw data, with reads discarded if the reads contained adapters or uncalled bases, had a mean Phred below 15, or lacked an exact constant-primer or identifier match. COPE v1.2.5 was used to merge high-quality paired reads, and clonotypes were defined as unique nucleotide sequences. MiTCR v1.1 was used to align clonotypes to the IMGT TRBV, TRBD and TRBJ reference segments. The analysis was restricted to V-J combinations with a frequency above 0.0001, which together covered over 99% of the repertoires. A TCS score was defined as the ratio of F50 (clonal expansion) to E x V (chaos), with BLOSUM62-based TCRdist applied between CDR3 peptides within each V-J. Welch's t-statistics and random forest reduced several hundred V-J features to about 13, which were used in a naive Bayes classifier (R e1071). Using fastp trimming at Q25 and MiXCR clonotype assembly, TCRdb reanalyzed the public sequencing data and kept in-frame beta chains. Under each unique CDR3 protein, matching rows form one entry showing the most common genes and DNA. The V and J calls shown here were made by TCRdb, not taken from the authors' results. The sample includes hundreds of thousands of distinct CDR3 sequences, with just under 20% observed a single time. The leading ten clones occupy roughly 50% of the sample.

A distance of 9 bases separates the germline ends of V and J, which lose 3 bases and 0 bases respectively. There are 14 amino acids in the CDR3, from cysteine to phenylalanine inclusive. Only the CDR3 DNA stays, 42 bases, in frame from base 1. The germline V gene yields MNHNS for CDR1 and SASEGT for CDR2. Moderately to severely active disease, a Clinical Activity Score of at least 3, a NOSPECS grade of at least 4, and a duration under 3 months were present in ophthalmopathy patients. Patients with uncontrolled infections, other autoimmune diseases, pregnancy or lactation were excluded. Diagnoses relied on clinical symptoms, serum thyroxine and TRAb, thyroid ultrasound and orbital computed tomography. PBMCs were isolated from around 10 ml of fresh peripheral blood by Ficoll-Paque density gradient centrifugation. Trizol reagent was used to extract total RNA, and RNA quality was then checked on an Agilent 2100 Bioanalyzer.

The rearranged chain carries TRBV6-1 and TRBJ2-7, with a tentative D gene TRBD2 over 5 matching bases. Sequencing was performed on blood. The TCR comes from a man aged 40-49 years with Graves' ophthalmopathy. The CDR3 reads as follows: CASSELGSSYEQYF. The nucleotides read TGTGCCAGCAGTGAGTTGGGGAGCTCCTACGAGCAGTACTTC.